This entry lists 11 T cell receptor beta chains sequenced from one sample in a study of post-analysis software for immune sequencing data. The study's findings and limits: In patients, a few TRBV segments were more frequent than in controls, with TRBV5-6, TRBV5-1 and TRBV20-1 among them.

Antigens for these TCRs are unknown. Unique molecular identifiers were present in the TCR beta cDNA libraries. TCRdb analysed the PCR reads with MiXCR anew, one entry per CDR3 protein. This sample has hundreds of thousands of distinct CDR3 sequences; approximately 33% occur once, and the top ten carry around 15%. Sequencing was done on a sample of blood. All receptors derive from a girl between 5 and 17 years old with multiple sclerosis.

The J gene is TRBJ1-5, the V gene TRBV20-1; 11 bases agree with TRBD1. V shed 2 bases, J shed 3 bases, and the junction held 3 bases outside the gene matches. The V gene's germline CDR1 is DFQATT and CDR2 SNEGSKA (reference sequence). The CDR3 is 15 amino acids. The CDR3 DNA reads TGCAGTGCTAGACTGGGACAGGGGGACAATCAGCCCCAGCATTTT. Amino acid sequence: CSARLGQGDNQPQHF.

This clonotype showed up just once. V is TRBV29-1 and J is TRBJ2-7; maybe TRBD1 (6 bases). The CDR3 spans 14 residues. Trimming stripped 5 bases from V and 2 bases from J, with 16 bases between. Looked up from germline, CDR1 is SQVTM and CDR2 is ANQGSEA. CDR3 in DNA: TGCAGCGTTCTGGCGGACAGCTCTACCTACGAGCAGTACTTC. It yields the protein CSVLADSSTYEQYF.

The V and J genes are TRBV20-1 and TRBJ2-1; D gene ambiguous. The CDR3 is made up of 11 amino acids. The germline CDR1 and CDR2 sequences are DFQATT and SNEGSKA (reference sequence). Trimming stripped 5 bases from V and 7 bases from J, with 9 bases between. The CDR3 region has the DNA TGCAGTGCTCCTGACCTAAATGAGCAGTTCTTC. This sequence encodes CSAPDLNEQFF.

In nucleotides, the CDR3 is TGTGCCAGCAGCCAGTATGGACAGGGGGGTTCCTACAATGAGCAGTTCTTC. This gives the protein CASSQYGQGGSYNEQFF. The chain combines TRBV3-1 with TRBJ2-1, with 10 bases aligning to TRBD1. There are 17 residues in the CDR3. The V and J ends lost 3 bases and 1 base, in that order; junction bases with no gene match: 6. Germline V gene data show CDR1 as LGHDT and CDR2 as YNNKEL (reference sequence).

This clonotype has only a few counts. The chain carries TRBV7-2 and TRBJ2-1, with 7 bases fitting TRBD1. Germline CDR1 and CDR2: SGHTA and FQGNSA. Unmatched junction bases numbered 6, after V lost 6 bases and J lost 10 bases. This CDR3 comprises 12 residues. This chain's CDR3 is CASSRDRDEQFF. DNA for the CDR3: TGTGCCAGCAGTCGCGACAGGGACGAGCAGTTCTTC.

The CDR3 DNA is TGTGCCAGCAGTGAGCTCGGACAGAATCCAGATAGCAATCAGCCCCAGCATTTT. As protein: CASSELGQNPDSNQPQHF. V is TRBV27 and J is TRBJ1-5, with a possible D match to TRBD1 (6 bases). V shed 5 bases and J shed 0 bases, with 20 bases lying between them. Germline assignment: CDR1 MNHEY and CDR2 SMNVEV (reference sequence). The CDR3 is 18 amino acids.

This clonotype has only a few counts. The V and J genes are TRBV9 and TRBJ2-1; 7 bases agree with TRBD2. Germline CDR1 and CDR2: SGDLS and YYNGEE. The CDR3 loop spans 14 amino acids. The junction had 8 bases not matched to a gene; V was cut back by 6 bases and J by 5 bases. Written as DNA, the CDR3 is TGTGCCAGCACCTCCGGGACTACTAACAATGAGCAGTTCTTC. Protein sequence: CASTSGTTNNEQFF.

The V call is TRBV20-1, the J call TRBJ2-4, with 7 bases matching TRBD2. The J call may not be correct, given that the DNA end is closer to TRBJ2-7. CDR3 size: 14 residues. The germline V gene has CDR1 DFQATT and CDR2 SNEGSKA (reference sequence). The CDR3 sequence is CSASPPSGVYEQYF. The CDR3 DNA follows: TGCAGTGCTAGCCCCCCAAGCGGGGTGTACGAGCAGTACTTC.

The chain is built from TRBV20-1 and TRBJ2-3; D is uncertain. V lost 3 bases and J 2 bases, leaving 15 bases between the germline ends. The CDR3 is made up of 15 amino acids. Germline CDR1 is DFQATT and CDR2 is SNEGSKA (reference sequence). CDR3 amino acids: CSASLPRRITDTQYF. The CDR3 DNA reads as TGCAGTGCTAGTTTACCGAGGCGGATCACAGATACGCAGTATTTT.

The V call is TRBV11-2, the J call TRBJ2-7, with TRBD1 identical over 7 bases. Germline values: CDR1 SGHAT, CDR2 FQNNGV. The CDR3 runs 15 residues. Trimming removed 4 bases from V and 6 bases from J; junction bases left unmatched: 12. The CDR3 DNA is TGTGCCAGCAGCTCGGTCCGTGGTTACAGGGGCGAGCAGTACTTC. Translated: CASSSVRGYRGEQYF.

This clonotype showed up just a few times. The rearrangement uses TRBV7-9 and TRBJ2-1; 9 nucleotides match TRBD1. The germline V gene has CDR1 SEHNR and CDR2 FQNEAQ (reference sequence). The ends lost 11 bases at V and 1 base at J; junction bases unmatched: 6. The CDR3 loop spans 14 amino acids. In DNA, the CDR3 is TGTGCCGTTAAGACAGGGGGTTCCTACAATGAGCAGTTCTTC. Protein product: CAVKTGGSYNEQFF.